This TCR beta chain was profiled in a study of PD-L1 blockade in urothelial cancer. Sequencing used immunoSEQ multiplex PCR; TCRdb keeps in-frame clones, though not all of them. The profile covers tens of thousands of clones, with more than 75% appearing a single time and 15% to 20% taken by the ten largest. Trimming cost V 3 bases and J 5 bases; bases outside gene matches: 3. There are 14 residues in the CDR3. CDR1 and CDR2 from the germline V gene are WSHSY and SAAADI. This sample's time point: pretreatment peripheral blood. This specimen was PBMCs, taken around atezolizumab (anti-PD-L1) treatment. This sequence was found in a man in his fifties or sixties with urothelial cancer. V usage is TRBV10-2 and J usage is TRBJ1-2, with 10 positions matching TRBD1. CDR3 residues: CASSEDRGLYGYTF. DNA for the CDR3: TGCGCCAGCAGTGAAGACAGGGGGCTATATGGCTACACCTTC.